The TCR beta chain under discussion was sequenced for a study of T cells expressing NK-cell markers. Overall study: Sorted CD3+CD56+NKG2C+, CD3+CD56+NKG2C- and CD3+CD56-NKG2C+ T-cell subsets were beta-chain profiled. Whole-study results and caveats: Evidence did not settle whether expanded NKG2C+ T cell clones targeted HCMV. Leadership of the CD3+CD56-NKG2C+ fraction also belonged to these clonotypes in several donors.

Points on this clonotype: Its antigen is unidentified.

Germline CDR1 is KGHDR and CDR2 is SFDVKD. The CDR3 is made up of 14 amino acids. UMIs accompanied the 5'RACE template switching by which TCR beta cDNA was made. TCRdb reprocessed the 5' RACE reads; each CDR3 protein has one entry and no DNA is given. The listing records 400,000 or so distinct CDR3 sequences. The sequencing sample was made of blood T cells: a sorted CD56 or NKG2C T cell subset, CD4+ or CD8+ T cells, or bulk PBMC T cells (not recorded which). The chain uses TRBV24-1 and TRBJ2-1; lacking DNA, the TRBD1 call made by TCRdb goes unchecked. This TCR was sampled from a woman aged 50 to 65 in good health. Here the CDR3 reads CATSDLRGHNEQFF.